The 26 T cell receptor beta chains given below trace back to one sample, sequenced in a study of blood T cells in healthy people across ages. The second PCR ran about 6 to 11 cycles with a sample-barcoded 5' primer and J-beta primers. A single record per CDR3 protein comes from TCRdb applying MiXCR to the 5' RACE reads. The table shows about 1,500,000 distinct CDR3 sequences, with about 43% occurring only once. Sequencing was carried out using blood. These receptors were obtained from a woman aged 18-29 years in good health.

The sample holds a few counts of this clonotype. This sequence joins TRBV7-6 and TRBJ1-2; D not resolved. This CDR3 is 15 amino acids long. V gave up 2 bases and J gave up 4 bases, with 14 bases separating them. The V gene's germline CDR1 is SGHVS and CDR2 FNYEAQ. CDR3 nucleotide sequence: TGTGCCAGCAGCTTACTGGCGGAGGTCGGCTATGGCTACACCTTC. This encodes CASSLLAEVGYGYTF.

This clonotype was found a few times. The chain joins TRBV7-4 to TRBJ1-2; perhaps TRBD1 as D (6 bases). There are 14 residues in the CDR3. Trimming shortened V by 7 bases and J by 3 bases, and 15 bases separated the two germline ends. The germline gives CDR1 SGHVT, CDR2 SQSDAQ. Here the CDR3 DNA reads TGTGCCAGCACGAGCCCGGACAGTCACTATGGCTACACCTTC. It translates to CASTSPDSHYGYTF.

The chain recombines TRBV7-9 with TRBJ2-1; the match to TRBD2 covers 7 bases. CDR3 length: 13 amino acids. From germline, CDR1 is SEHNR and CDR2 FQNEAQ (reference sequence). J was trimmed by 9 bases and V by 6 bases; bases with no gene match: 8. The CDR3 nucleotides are TGTGCCAGCAGTTCGCGGGAGTTGGGTGAGCAGTTCTTC. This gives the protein CASSSRELGEQFF.

CDR3 coding DNA: TGCGCCAGCAGCCGGGCGGGGGGGAGAGATACGCAGTATTTT. The encoded protein is CASSRAGGRDTQYF. The J gene is TRBJ2-3, the V gene TRBV4-1; 9 bases are a match to TRBD2. Germline assignment: CDR1 MGHRA and CDR2 YSYEKL. V lost 4 bases and J lost 5; bases outside the gene matches: 4. This CDR3 comprises 14 residues.

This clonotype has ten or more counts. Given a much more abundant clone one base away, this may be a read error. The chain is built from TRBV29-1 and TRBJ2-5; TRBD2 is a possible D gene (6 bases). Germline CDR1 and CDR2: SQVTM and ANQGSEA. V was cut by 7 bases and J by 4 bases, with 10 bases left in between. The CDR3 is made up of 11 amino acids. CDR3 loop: CSGGGPETQYF. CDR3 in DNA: TGCAGCGGTGGAGGGCCAGAGACCCAGTACTTC.

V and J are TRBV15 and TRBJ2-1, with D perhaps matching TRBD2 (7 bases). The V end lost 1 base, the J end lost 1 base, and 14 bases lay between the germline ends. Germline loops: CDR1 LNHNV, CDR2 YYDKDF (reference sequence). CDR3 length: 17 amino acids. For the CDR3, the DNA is TGTGCCACCAGCAGAGGCGGAGGGGGGGGGTCCTACAATGAGCAGTTCTTC. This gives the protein CATSRGGGGGSYNEQFF.

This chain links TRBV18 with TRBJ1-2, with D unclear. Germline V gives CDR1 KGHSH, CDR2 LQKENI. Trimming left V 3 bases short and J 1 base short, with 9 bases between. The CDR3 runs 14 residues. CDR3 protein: CASSPWADNYGYTF. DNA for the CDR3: TGTGCCAGCTCACCTTGGGCAGATAACTATGGCTACACCTTC.

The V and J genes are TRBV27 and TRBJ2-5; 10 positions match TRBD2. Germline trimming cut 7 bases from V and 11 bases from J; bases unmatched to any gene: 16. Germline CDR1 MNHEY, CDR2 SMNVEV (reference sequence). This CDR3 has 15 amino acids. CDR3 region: CASKDSGRLFNEQYF. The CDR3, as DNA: TGTGCCAGCAAAGATAGCGGGAGGCTCTTCAATGAGCAGTACTTC.

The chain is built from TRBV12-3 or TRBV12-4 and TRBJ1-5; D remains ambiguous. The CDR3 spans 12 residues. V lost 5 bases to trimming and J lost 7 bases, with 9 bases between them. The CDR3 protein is CASSPHPQPQHF. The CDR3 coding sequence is TGTGCCAGCAGTCCCCACCCACAGCCCCAGCATTTT.

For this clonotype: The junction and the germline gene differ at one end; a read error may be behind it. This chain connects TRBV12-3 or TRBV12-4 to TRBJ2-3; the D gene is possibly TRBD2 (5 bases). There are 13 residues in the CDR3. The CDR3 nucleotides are TGTACCAGCAGGACGGGAAGAGGAGATACGCAGTATTTT. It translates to CTSRTGRGDTQYF.

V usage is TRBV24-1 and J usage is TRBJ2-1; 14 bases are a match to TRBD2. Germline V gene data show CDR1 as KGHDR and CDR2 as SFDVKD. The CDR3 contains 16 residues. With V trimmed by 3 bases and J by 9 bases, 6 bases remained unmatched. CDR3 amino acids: CATSDPGTSGSPEQFF. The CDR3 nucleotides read TGTGCCACCAGTGATCCCGGGACTAGCGGGAGCCCTGAGCAGTTCTTC.

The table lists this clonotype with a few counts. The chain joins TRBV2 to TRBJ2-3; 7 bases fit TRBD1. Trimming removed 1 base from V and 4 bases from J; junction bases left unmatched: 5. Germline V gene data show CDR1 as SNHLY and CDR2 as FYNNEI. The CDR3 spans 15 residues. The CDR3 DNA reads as TGTGCCAGCAGTGAAGGGGAAGGGGGCTCAGATACGCAGTATTTT. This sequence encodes CASSEGEGGSDTQYF.

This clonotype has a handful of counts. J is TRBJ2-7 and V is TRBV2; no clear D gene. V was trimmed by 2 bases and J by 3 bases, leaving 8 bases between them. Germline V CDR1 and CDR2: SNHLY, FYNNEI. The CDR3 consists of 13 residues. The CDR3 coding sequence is TGTGCCAGCAGTGAATCCACTATCTACGAGCAGTACTTC. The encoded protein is CASSESTIYEQYF.

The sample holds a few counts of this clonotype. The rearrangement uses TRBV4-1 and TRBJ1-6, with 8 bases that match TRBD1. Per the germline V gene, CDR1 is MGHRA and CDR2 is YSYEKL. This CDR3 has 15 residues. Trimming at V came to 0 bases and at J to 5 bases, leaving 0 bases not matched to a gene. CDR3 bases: TGCGCCAGCAGCCAAGAGACAGGGGATAATTCACCCCTCCACTTT. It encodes CASSQETGDNSPLHF.

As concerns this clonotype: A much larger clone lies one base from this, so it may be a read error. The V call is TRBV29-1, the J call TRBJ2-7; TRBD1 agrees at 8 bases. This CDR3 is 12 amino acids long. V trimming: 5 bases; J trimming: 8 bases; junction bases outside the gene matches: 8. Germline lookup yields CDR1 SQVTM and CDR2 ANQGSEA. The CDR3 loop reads CSVQGALNKQYF. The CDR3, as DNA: TGCAGCGTTCAGGGGGCATTGAACAAGCAGTACTTC.

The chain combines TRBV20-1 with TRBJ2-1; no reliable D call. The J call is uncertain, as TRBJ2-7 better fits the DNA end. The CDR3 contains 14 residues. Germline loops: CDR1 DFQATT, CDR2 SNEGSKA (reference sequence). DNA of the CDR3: TGCAGTACCCCTGCGAAGAGCTCCTACAATGAGCAGTACTTC. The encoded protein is CSTPAKSSYNEQYF.

Here the CDR3 DNA reads TGTGCCAGCAGAACCACTAGCGGGAGTGCGATTGAGCAGTACTTC. This encodes CASRTTSGSAIEQYF. The chain joins TRBV3-1 to TRBJ2-5; 11 positions agree with TRBD2. The V and J ends lost 6 bases and 11 bases, in that order; junction bases with no gene match: 14. The germline gives CDR1 LGHDT, CDR2 YNNKEL (reference sequence). This CDR3 spans 15 amino acids.

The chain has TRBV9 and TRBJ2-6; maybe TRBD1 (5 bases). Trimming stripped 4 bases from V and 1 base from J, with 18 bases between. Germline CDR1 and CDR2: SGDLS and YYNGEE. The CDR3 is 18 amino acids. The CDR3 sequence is CASSTRDRLLSGANVLTF. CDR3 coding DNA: TGTGCCAGCAGCACCCGAGACAGATTATTATCTGGGGCCAACGTCCTGACTTTC.

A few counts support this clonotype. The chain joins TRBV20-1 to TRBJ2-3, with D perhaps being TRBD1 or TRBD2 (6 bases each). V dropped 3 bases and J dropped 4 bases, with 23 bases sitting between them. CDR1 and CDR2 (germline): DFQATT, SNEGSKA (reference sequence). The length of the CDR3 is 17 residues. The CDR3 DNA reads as TGCAGTGCTAGGAGAAATAACGGGGGCGTAGGACCAGATACGCAGTATTTT. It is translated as CSARRNNGGVGPDTQYF.

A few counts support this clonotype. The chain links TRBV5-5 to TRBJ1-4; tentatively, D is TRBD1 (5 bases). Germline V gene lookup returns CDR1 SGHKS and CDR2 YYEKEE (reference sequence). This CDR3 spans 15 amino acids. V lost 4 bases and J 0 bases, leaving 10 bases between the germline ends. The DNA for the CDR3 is TGTGCCAGCAGCAGGGACGGAACAACTAATGAAAAACTGTTTTTT. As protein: CASSRDGTTNEKLFF.

The DNA of the CDR3 is TGTGCCACCAGCAGGGACAGACCATTGGGGGAGACCCAGTACTTC. The encoded protein is CATSRDRPLGETQYF. This chain uses TRBV15 with TRBJ2-5; perhaps TRBD1 as D (6 bases). The CDR3 runs 15 residues. The germline V and J ends were trimmed by 3 bases and 5 bases, with 16 bases remaining between them. Germline V gives CDR1 LNHNV, CDR2 YYDKDF (reference sequence). The whole variable domain, remainder taken from reference TRBV15 and TRBJ2-5, is DAMVIQNPRYQVTQFGKPVTLSCSQTLNHNVMYWYQQKSSQAPKLLFHYYDKDFNNEADTPDNFQSRRPNTSFCFLDIRSPGLGDTAMYLCATSRDRPLGETQYFGPGTRLLVL.

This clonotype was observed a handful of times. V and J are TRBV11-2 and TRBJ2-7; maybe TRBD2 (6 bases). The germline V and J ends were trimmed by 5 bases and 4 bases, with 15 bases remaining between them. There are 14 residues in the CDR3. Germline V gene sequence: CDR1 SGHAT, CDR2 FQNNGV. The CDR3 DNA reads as TGTGCCAGCAGCCTAAATGGGGGGTGGTACGAGCAGTACTTC. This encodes CASSLNGGWYEQYF.

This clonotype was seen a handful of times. The CDR3 is CASQLQLAGDNEQFF. DNA of the CDR3: TGTGCCAGTCAGCTACAACTAGCGGGAGACAATGAGCAGTTCTTC. The chain uses TRBV11-2 and TRBJ2-1; 11 bases map to TRBD2. Germline assignment: CDR1 SGHAT and CDR2 FQNNGV. The CDR3 loop spans 15 amino acids. The ends lost 9 bases at V and 5 bases at J; junction bases unmatched: 9.

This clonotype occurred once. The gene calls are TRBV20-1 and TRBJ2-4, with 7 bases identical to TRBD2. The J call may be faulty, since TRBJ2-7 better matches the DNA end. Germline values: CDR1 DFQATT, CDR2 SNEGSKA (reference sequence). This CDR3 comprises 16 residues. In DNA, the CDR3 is TGCAGTGCTCCCCACCGGAACGGGGGGAATTCCTACGAGCAGTACTTC. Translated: CSAPHRNGGNSYEQYF.

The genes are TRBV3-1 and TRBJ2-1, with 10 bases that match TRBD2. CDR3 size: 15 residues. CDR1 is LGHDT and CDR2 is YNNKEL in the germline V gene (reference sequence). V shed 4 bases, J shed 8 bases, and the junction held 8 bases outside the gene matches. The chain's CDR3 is CASSLRLAGEHEQFF. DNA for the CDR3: TGTGCCAGCAGCCTCCGACTAGCGGGCGAGCATGAGCAGTTCTTC.

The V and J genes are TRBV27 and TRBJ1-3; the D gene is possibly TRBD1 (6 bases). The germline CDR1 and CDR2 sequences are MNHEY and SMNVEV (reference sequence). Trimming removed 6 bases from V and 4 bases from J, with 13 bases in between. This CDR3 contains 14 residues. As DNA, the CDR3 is TGTGCCAGCAGATCGGGGGGCGGCGGAAACACCATATATTTT. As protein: CASRSGGGGNTIYF.